These 30 T cell receptor beta chains were sequenced from one sample in a study of blood T cells in healthy people across ages. A J-beta primer mix and a sample-barcoded 5' primer were used in a second PCR of roughly 7 to 12 cycles. MiXCR, applied by TCRdb to the 5' RACE reads, yields one record per CDR3 protein. The data contain some 930,000 distinct CDR3 sequences, around 29% of them singletons. This sample was shared with a second study, whose subject was T cells of mothers and their children.

The sequencing sample was made of blood. The receptor source for this set is a woman aged 35 to 49 in good health.

This clonotype occurred many times. The chain has TRBV29-1 and TRBJ2-7; TRBD1 might be the D (6 bases). Trimming pared 6 bases from V and 3 bases from J, leaving 18 bases between. Germline V gene lookup returns CDR1 SQVTM and CDR2 ANQGSEA. The CDR3 totals 14 residues. CDR3 region: CSVEGQGMVYEQYF. The CDR3 nucleotides read TGCAGCGTAGAGGGTCAGGGGATGGTCTACGAGCAGTACTTC.

The chain is built from TRBV5-1 and TRBJ1-1; D unresolved. Trimming shortened V by 3 bases and J by 4 bases, and 16 bases separated the two germline ends. Germline V gene data show CDR1 as SGHRS and CDR2 as YFSETQ. The CDR3 consists of 15 residues. The CDR3 loop is CASSSSSGIGTEAFF. In nucleotides, the CDR3 is TGCGCCAGCAGCTCATCGTCGGGGATCGGCACTGAAGCTTTCTTT.

About this clonotype: An end of the junction differs from the germline gene, which may be a read error. This rearrangement joins TRBV20-1 to TRBJ1-1; the D gene is possibly TRBD1 (5 bases). This CDR3 comprises 15 residues. The germline CDR1 and CDR2 sequences are DFQATT and SNEGSKA (reference sequence). The CDR3: CSAWGGRGMNTEAFF. Written as DNA, the CDR3 is TGCAGTGCATGGGGTGGTCGGGGGATGAATACTGAAGCTTTCTTT.

This chain connects TRBV7-6 to TRBJ2-5; 10 bases fit TRBD2. This CDR3 is 17 amino acids long. Germline V gene lookup returns CDR1 SGHVS and CDR2 FNYEAQ. Germline trimming cut 2 bases from V and 11 bases from J; bases unmatched to any gene: 17. Here the CDR3 reads CASSLMSPGLAQNEQYF. The CDR3 nucleotides read TGTGCCAGCAGCTTAATGTCACCGGGACTAGCGCAAAATGAGCAGTACTTC.

The chain has TRBV28 and TRBJ1-4; TRBD1 aligns across 12 bases. CDR3 length equals 17 residues. The germline V gene encodes CDR1 MDHEN and CDR2 SYDVKM. Trimming cost V 4 bases and J 3 bases; bases outside gene matches: 6. Here the CDR3 reads CASSSPGQGASNEKLFF. Written as DNA, the CDR3 is TGTGCCAGCAGTTCCCCGGGACAGGGGGCCTCTAATGAAAAACTGTTTTTT.

This clonotype was detected many times. The rearrangement uses TRBV6-1 and TRBJ2-7; TRBD1 matches at 8 bases. Germline CDR1 and CDR2: MNHNS and SASEGT. This CDR3 has 15 amino acids. The V gene end was trimmed by 3 bases and the J gene end by 0 bases; junction bases not matched to a gene: 4. The CDR3 loop is CASSEDRESSYEQYF. CDR3 nucleotides: TGTGCCAGCAGTGAGGACAGGGAGAGCTCCTACGAGCAGTACTTC.

This clonotype came up a few times. The rearrangement links TRBV10-3 to TRBJ1-5; no clear D gene. Deletions cut 5 bases from V and 6 bases from J, with 11 bases between. This CDR3 contains 13 residues. CDR1 is ENHRY and CDR2 is SYGVKD in the germline V gene. CDR3 bases: TGTGCCATCAGTTCAAATCGGGGTCAGCCCCAGCATTTT. This sequence encodes CAISSNRGQPQHF.

The chain combines TRBV3-1 with TRBJ1-6; D call uncertain. The CDR3 sequence is 13 residues long. V lost 1 base and J 14 bases, leaving 12 bases between the germline ends. The germline V gene encodes CDR1 LGHDT and CDR2 YNNKEL (reference sequence). CDR3 sequence reads: CASSQGWVEALHF. The CDR3, as DNA: TGTGCCAGCAGCCAAGGTTGGGTTGAGGCCCTCCACTTT.

The rearrangement uses TRBV5-1 and TRBJ1-1; 8 bases match TRBD1. Per germline, CDR1 SGHRS and CDR2 YFSETQ. After removal of 2 bases from V and 3 bases from J, the junction contained 9 bases not matched to a gene. This CDR3 comprises 16 residues. This chain's CDR3 is CASSFAQGAGDTEAFF. CDR3 in DNA: TGCGCCAGCAGCTTCGCCCAGGGGGCGGGTGACACTGAAGCTTTCTTT.

This clonotype was observed many times. The V call is TRBV7-6, the J call TRBJ2-7; TRBD2 matches 8 bases. There are 13 residues in the CDR3. From germline, CDR1 is SGHVS and CDR2 FNYEAQ. With 7 bases clipped from V and 5 bases from J, the junction kept 7 bases outside the gene matches. Here the CDR3 reads CASIPPGGDEQYF. The CDR3 nucleotides read TGTGCCAGCATTCCTCCCGGGGGGGACGAGCAGTACTTC.

This clonotype was recorded only once. J is TRBJ1-2 and V is TRBV4-2, with 8 bases that match TRBD1. In germline, CDR1 is LGHNA, CDR2 YNFKEQ. The CDR3 sequence is 14 residues long. V was pared by 1 base and J by 6 bases, with 4 bases of the junction left unmatched. CDR3 coding DNA: TGTGCCAGCAGCCAAGCGGACAGGGTGGATGGCTACACCTTC. Translating it yields CASSQADRVDGYTF.

In its sample, this clonotype was seen many times. CDR3 region: CASSPRTGSFYEQYF. The CDR3 nucleotides read TGTGCCAGCAGTCCGCGGACAGGGTCCTTCTACGAGCAGTACTTC. This chain joins TRBV27 and TRBJ2-7; 8 nucleotides line up with TRBD1. V shed 5 bases and J 3 bases; nucleotides not matched to a gene: 9. The CDR3 extends over 15 amino acids. Per the germline V gene, CDR1 is MNHEY and CDR2 is SMNVEV (reference sequence).

This clonotype showed up just a few times. The rearrangement uses TRBV28 and TRBJ2-2, with D uncertain. The CDR3 extends over 13 amino acids. Trimming took off 8 bases at V and 8 bases at J, with 15 bases between the two ends. The V gene's germline CDR1 is MDHEN and CDR2 SYDVKM. The CDR3 loop reads CASGLVRSGELFF. Written as DNA, the CDR3 is TGTGCCAGCGGTCTTGTTCGGTCGGGGGAGCTGTTTTTT.

The V gene is TRBV29-1, the J gene TRBJ1-1; 9 bases fit TRBD1. The CDR3 is made up of 13 amino acids. The trim removed 6 bases at V and 10 bases at J, leaving 12 bases unmatched. The germline gives CDR1 SQVTM, CDR2 ANQGSEA. The CDR3 coding sequence is TGCAGCGTGTCCCGGGACAGGGAATCCGGAGCTTTCTTT. It is translated as CSVSRDRESGAFF.

There are many counts of this clonotype. The V gene is TRBV13, the J gene TRBJ1-2, with D uncertain. Germline V gives CDR1 PRHDT, CDR2 FYEKMQ (reference sequence). CDR3 length equals 15 residues. V was pared by 0 bases and J by 4 bases, with 12 bases between. CDR3 DNA sequence: TGTGCCAGCAGCTTAGGTTTTCTGAACTCCTATGGCTACACCTTC. Protein sequence: CASSLGFLNSYGYTF. Together with reference TRBV13 and TRBJ1-2, the CDR3 gives the full variable domain: AAGVIQSPRHLIKEKRETATLKCYPIPRHDTVYWYQQGPGQDPQFLISFYEKMQSDKGSIPDRFSAQQFSDYHSELNMSSLELGDSALYFCASSLGFLNSYGYTFGSGTRLTVV.

A word on this clonotype: A read error may produce the germline difference seen at one junction end. This rearrangement joins TRBV7-2 to TRBJ2-4, with TRBD2 matching over 8 bases. The J call is doubtful: the DNA matches TRBJ2-7 better. This CDR3 comprises 16 residues. Germline V gene data show CDR1 as SGHTA and CDR2 as FQGNSA. The CDR3 loop is CVSSFSGGGGIYEQYF. The CDR3 coding sequence is TGTGTCAGCAGCTTTTCGGGGGGCGGGGGGATTTACGAGCAGTACTTC.

This clonotype was detected only a few times. The V call is TRBV6-2 or TRBV6-3, the J call TRBJ1-1; D is perhaps TRBD1 (5 bases). Germline CDR1 and CDR2: MNHEY and SVGEGT. Trimming left V 2 bases short and J 3 bases short, with 19 bases between. The CDR3 runs to 17 residues. CDR3 coding DNA: TGTGCCAGCAGTTACGGCGGGACCGTGGGGGGTCACACTGAAGCTTTCTTT. Translated, it gives CASSYGGTVGGHTEAFF.

The V and J genes are TRBV7-3 and TRBJ1-1; 8 bases fit TRBD1. The germline V gene has CDR1 SGHTA and CDR2 FQGTGA. CDR3 size: 13 residues. J gave up 8 bases and V 5 bases, and 7 bases lay outside the gene matches. The CDR3 loop is CASSRQQGEEAFF. The CDR3 DNA sequence: TGTGCCAGCAGCCGACAACAGGGGGAGGAAGCTTTCTTT.

The chain is built from TRBV7-3 and TRBJ2-1; D may be TRBD2 (7 bases). V lost 2 bases and J 6 bases, leaving 14 bases between the germline ends. This CDR3 contains 15 residues. In germline, CDR1 is SGHTA, CDR2 FQGTGA. The CDR3 DNA is TGTGCCAGCAGCTTACGGGGGGCCATAGCCAATGAGCAGTTCTTC. This codes for CASSLRGAIANEQFF.

The rearrangement uses TRBV28 and TRBJ2-1, with D perhaps TRBD1 (5 bases). This CDR3 is 16 amino acids long. Trimming shortened V by 5 bases and J by 3 bases, and 17 bases separated the two germline ends. Germline CDR1 reads MDHEN; CDR2 reads SYDVKM. CDR3 sequence (DNA): TGTGCCAGCAGTCCACCTGGGGCCGCCGGCTACAATGAGCAGTTCTTC. Translating it yields CASSPPGAAGYNEQFF.

This clonotype was counted only a few times. The chain recombines TRBV10-3 with TRBJ1-5; 8 bases match TRBD1. CDR3 size: 17 residues. The germline gives CDR1 ENHRY, CDR2 SYGVKD. J gave up 2 bases and V 9 bases, and 15 bases lay outside the gene matches. CDR3 DNA: TGTGCCATAAGGGGGGGCGCCGTGACAGGGGGCAATCAGCCCCAGCATTTT. Encoded protein: CAIRGGAVTGGNQPQHF.

At least ten counts were recorded for this clonotype. The genes are TRBV4-1 and TRBJ1-2; the match to TRBD1 covers 8 bases. The CDR3 has 19 residues. J gave up 1 base and V 2 bases, and 15 bases lay outside the gene matches. Germline V gene data show CDR1 as MGHRA and CDR2 as YSYEKL. CDR3 amino acids: CASSQPLHARGRDNYGYTF. For the CDR3, the DNA is TGCGCCAGCAGCCAACCCCTCCACGCCAGGGGGCGGGATAACTATGGCTACACCTTC.

In this sample, this clonotype turned up a few times. The chain joins TRBV29-1 to TRBJ2-7; D gene uncertain. V shed 2 bases and J shed 3 bases, with 11 bases lying between them. Germline V gene sequence: CDR1 SQVTM, CDR2 ANQGSEA. CDR3 length equals 13 residues. The DNA for the CDR3 is TGCAGCGTTGAATCGGGCGGAGACTACGAGCAGTACTTC. Amino acids: CSVESGGDYEQYF.

The V and J genes are TRBV20-1 and TRBJ2-1, with 8 nucleotides matching TRBD2. This CDR3 is 15 amino acids long. The germline gives CDR1 DFQATT, CDR2 SNEGSKA (reference sequence). J lost 6 bases, V lost 6 bases, and 13 bases had no gene match. CDR3 sequence reads: CSALKGSGGSNEQFF. DNA for the CDR3: TGCAGTGCCTTAAAGGGGAGCGGGGGTTCCAATGAGCAGTTCTTC.

This clonotype was counted between two and nine times. Written as DNA, the CDR3 is TGTGCCAGCAGTTCCAGTCCGGGACTAGCGGCTTACGAGCAGTACTTC. Translation gives CASSSSPGLAAYEQYF. The rearrangement links TRBV6-5 to TRBJ2-7; 11 nucleotides align to TRBD2. Per germline, CDR1 MNHEY and CDR2 SVGAGI. The CDR3 length is 16 residues. J was trimmed by 4 bases and V by 4 bases; bases with no gene match: 9.

This clonotype was seen at least ten times. The chain carries TRBV20-1 and TRBJ2-4; 12 nucleotides line up with TRBD2. V gave up 3 bases and J gave up 3 bases; unmatched junction bases: 6. Germline CDR1 reads DFQATT; CDR2 reads SNEGSKA (reference sequence). The CDR3 is made up of 16 amino acids. The CDR3 reads CSASGLAGLDKNIQYF. CDR3 nucleotide sequence: TGCAGTGCTAGCGGACTAGCGGGGTTAGACAAAAACATTCAGTACTTC.

This clonotype was counted many times. The V gene is TRBV5-1, the J gene TRBJ2-7, with D possibly TRBD2 on 5 matching bases. Trimming removed 1 base from V and 3 bases from J, with 17 bases in between. CDR3 size: 16 residues. CDR1 is SGHRS, CDR2 YFSETQ, per germline. The CDR3 loop reads CASSLIYGVSVYEQYF. The CDR3 nucleotides read TGCGCCAGCAGCTTGATTTACGGGGTATCTGTCTACGAGCAGTACTTC.

In this sample, this clonotype turned up many times. The rearrangement links TRBV4-3 to TRBJ2-3, with TRBD2 identical over 12 bases. This CDR3 has 17 residues. Trimming at V came to 0 bases and at J to 4 bases, leaving 5 bases not matched to a gene. Per germline, CDR1 LGHNA and CDR2 YSLEER. CDR3 nucleotide sequence: TGCGCCAGCAGCCAAGATCGGGCTAGCGGGGGGGCAGATACGCAGTATTTT. This encodes CASSQDRASGGADTQYF.

A word on this clonotype: A much larger clone differs by one base, so this may be a read error. This chain joins TRBV27 and TRBJ2-5; 8 bases are a match to TRBD2. The CDR3 is made up of 15 amino acids. V shed 6 bases, J shed 2 bases, and the junction held 8 bases outside the gene matches. Germline V gene lookup returns CDR1 MNHEY and CDR2 SMNVEV (reference sequence). The CDR3 sequence: CASRRLARGQETQYF. DNA of the CDR3: TGTGCCAGCAGGAGACTAGCGAGGGGGCAAGAGACCCAGTACTTC.

The J gene is TRBJ2-3, the V gene TRBV11-2; D call uncertain. The germline gives CDR1 SGHAT, CDR2 FQNNGV. Trimming took off 1 base at V and 4 bases at J, with 9 bases between the two ends. The CDR3 is 14 amino acids. CDR3: CASSLVTFADTQYF. The DNA of the CDR3 is TGTGCCAGCAGCTTAGTTACTTTCGCAGATACGCAGTATTTT.